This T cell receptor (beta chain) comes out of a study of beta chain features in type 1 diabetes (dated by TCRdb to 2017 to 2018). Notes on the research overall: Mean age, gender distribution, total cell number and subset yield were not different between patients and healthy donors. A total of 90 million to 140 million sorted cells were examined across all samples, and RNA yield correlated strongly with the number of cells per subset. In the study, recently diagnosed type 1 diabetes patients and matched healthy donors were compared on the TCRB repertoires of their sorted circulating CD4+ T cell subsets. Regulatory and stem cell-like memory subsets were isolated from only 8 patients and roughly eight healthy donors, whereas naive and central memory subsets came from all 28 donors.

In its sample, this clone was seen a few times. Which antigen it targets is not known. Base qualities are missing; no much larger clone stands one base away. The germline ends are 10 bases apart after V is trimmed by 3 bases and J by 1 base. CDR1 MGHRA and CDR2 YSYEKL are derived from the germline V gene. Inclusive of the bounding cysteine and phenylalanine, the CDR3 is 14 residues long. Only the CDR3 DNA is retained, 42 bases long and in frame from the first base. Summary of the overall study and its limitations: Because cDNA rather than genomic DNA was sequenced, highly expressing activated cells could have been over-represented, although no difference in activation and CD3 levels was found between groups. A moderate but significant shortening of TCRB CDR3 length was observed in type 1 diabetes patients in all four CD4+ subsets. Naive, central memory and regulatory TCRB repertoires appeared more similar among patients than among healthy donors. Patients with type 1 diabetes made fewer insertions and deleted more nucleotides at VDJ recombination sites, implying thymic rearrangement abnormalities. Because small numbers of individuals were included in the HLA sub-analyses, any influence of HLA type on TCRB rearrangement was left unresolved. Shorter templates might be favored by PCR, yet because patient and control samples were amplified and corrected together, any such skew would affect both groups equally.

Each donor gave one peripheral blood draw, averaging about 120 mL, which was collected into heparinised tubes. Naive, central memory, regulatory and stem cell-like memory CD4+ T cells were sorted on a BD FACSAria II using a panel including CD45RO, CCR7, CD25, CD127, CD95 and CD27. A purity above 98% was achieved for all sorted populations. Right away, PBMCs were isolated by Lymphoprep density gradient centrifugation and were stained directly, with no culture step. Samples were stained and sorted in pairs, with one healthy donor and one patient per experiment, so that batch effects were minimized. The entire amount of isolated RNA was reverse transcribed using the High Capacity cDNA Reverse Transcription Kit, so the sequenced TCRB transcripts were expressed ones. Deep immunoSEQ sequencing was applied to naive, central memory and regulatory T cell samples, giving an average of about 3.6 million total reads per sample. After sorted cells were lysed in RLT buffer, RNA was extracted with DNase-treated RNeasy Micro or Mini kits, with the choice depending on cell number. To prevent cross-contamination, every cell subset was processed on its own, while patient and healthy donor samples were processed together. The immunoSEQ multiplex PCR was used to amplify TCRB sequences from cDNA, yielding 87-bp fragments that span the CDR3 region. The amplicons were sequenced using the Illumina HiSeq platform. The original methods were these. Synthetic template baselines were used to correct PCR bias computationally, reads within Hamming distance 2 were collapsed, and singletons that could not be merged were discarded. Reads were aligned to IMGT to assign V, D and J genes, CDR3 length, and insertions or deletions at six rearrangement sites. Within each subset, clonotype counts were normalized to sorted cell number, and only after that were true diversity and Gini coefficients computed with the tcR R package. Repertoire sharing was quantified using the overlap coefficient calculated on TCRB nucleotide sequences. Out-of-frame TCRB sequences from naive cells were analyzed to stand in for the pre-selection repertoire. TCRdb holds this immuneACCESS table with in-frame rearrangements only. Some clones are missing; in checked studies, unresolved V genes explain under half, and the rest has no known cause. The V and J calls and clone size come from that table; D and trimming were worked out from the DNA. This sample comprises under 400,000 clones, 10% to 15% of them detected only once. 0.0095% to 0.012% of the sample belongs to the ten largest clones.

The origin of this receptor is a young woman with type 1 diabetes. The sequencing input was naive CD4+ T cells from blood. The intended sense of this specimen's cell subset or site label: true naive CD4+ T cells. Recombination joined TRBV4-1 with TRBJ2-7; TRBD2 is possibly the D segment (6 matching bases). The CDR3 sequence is CASSQSGGSYEQYF. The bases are TGCGCCAGCAGCCAGTCTGGGGGGTCCTACGAGCAGTACTTC.